Listed below are T cell receptor beta chains from one sample, sequenced in a study of OX40 agonist ivuxolimab in advanced cancers. Here immunoSEQ multiplex PCR was the method, and the copy in TCRdb shows in-frame clones only, minus some. The sample yields approximately 88,000 clones, roughly 84% seen once. This material consisted of CD4+ or CD8+ T cells sorted from blood, taken in a trial of the OX40 agonist ivuxolimab. The origin of the receptors is an adult with an advanced solid tumor such as melanoma, head and neck, liver or kidney cancer. Both conserved end residues are part of each CDR3. D genes are given only for firm matches. Part of the rows lack a size; the others show once, few, many or a class for expanded clones.

cdr3_length: 14; d_call: NA; clone_size: NA; j_call: TRBJ1-1; v_call: TRBV5-4; cdr3_aa: CASSSQTVNTEAFF; cdr3_nt: TGTGCCAGCAGCTCCCAGACAGTGAACACTGAAGCTTTCTTT
cdr3_length: 12; d_call: NA; clone_size: NA; j_call: TRBJ2-3; v_call: TRBV6-1; cdr3_aa: CASSEGYGTQYF; cdr3_nt: TGTGCCAGCAGTGAAGGGTACGGGACGCAGTATTTT
cdr3_length: 15; d_call: NA; clone_size: NA; j_call: TRBJ1-1; v_call: TRBV10-2; cdr3_aa: CASSAGGAGGTEAFF; cdr3_nt: TGCGCCAGCAGTGCGGGTGGGGCAGGAGGGACTGAAGCTTTCTTT
cdr3_length: 12; d_call: NA; clone_size: NA; j_call: TRBJ2-5; v_call: TRBV7-8; cdr3_aa: CASSSSGETQYF; cdr3_nt: TGTGCCAGCAGCTCGTCAGGGGAGACCCAGTACTTC
cdr3_length: 15; d_call: NA; clone_size: NA; j_call: TRBJ2-1; v_call: TRBV7-2; cdr3_aa: CASSLVVEGTFEQFF; cdr3_nt: TGTGCCAGCAGCTTAGTCGTGGAGGGGACGTTTGAGCAGTTCTTC
cdr3_length: 16; d_call: NA; clone_size: NA; j_call: TRBJ1-2; v_call: TRBV18; cdr3_aa: CASSPLGQKTNYGYTF; cdr3_nt: TGTGCCAGCTCACCTCTTGGACAGAAGACTAACTATGGCTACACCTTC
cdr3_length: 15; d_call: NA; clone_size: NA; j_call: TRBJ2-5; v_call: TRBV6-5; cdr3_aa: CASSYSTGQQETQYF; cdr3_nt: TGTGCCAGCAGTTACTCTACGGGACAACAAGAGACCCAGTACTTC
cdr3_length: 14; d_call: NA; clone_size: NA; j_call: TRBJ2-7; v_call: TRBV6-1; cdr3_aa: CASSTRPTPGEQYF; cdr3_nt: TGTGCCAGCAGTACAAGGCCCACTCCTGGGGAGCAGTACTTC
cdr3_length: 11; d_call: NA; clone_size: NA; j_call: TRBJ1-1; v_call: TRBV7-2; cdr3_aa: CASSLKRQAFF; cdr3_nt: TGTGCCAGCAGCTTAAAAAGACAAGCTTTCTTT
cdr3_length: 16; d_call: NA; clone_size: NA; j_call: TRBJ1-5; v_call: TRBV19; cdr3_aa: CASTDEGVSLNQPQHF; cdr3_nt: TGTGCCAGTACCGACGAGGGGGTGTCGCTTAATCAGCCCCAGCATTTT
cdr3_length: 20; d_call: TRBD2; clone_size: NA; j_call: TRBJ2-1; v_call: TRBV13; cdr3_aa: CASSPRWGLAGGPSPNEQFF; cdr3_nt: TGTGCCAGCAGCCCTAGGTGGGGACTAGCGGGGGGGCCATCCCCCAATGAGCAGTTCTTC
cdr3_length: 17; d_call: TRBD2; clone_size: NA; j_call: TRBJ2-4; v_call: TRBV5-4; cdr3_aa: CASSPRAGGPGENIQYF; cdr3_nt: TGTGCCAGCAGCCCCCGAGCGGGGGGCCCCGGGGAAAACATTCAGTACTTC
cdr3_length: 14; d_call: TRBD1; clone_size: once; j_call: TRBJ2-7; v_call: TRBV11-2; cdr3_aa: CASSRADRAYEQYF; cdr3_nt: TGTGCCAGCAGCCGTGCGGACAGGGCCTACGAGCAGTACTTC
cdr3_length: 17; d_call: TRBD1; clone_size: NA; j_call: TRBJ2-1; v_call: TRBV27; cdr3_aa: CASSYSAGQGFYNEQFF; cdr3_nt: TGTGCCAGCAGTTATTCAGCGGGACAGGGATTCTACAATGAGCAGTTCTTC
cdr3_length: 14; d_call: TRBD1; clone_size: NA; j_call: TRBJ2-7; v_call: TRBV2; cdr3_aa: CAGGVGQGASEQYF; cdr3_nt: TGTGCCGGCGGGGTAGGGCAGGGGGCTTCCGAGCAGTACTTC
cdr3_length: 17; d_call: NA; clone_size: NA; j_call: TRBJ2-7; v_call: TRBV11-1; cdr3_aa: CASSLRRPAGPTKEQYF; cdr3_nt: TGTGCCAGCAGCTTAAGGAGGCCGGCCGGCCCTACAAAGGAGCAGTACTTC
cdr3_length: 15; d_call: NA; clone_size: NA; j_call: TRBJ1-1; v_call: TRBV7-9; cdr3_aa: CASSLARGAGTEAFF; cdr3_nt: TGTGCCAGCAGCTTAGCTCGGGGGGCGGGCACTGAAGCTTTCTTT
cdr3_length: 14; d_call: TRBD2; clone_size: NA; j_call: TRBJ2-7; v_call: TRBV5-1; cdr3_aa: CASSTGEGFYEQYF; cdr3_nt: TGCGCCAGCAGCACCGGGGAGGGATTTTACGAGCAGTACTTC
cdr3_length: 15; d_call: TRBD2; clone_size: NA; j_call: TRBJ2-2; v_call: TRBV19; cdr3_aa: CASRVGSGGTGELFF; cdr3_nt: TGTGCCAGTAGGGTTGGTAGCGGGGGTACCGGGGAGCTGTTTTTT
cdr3_length: 11; d_call: TRBD1; clone_size: NA; j_call: TRBJ1-1; v_call: TRBV11-2; cdr3_aa: CASRGGPEAFF; cdr3_nt: TGTGCCAGCAGAGGGGGCCCTGAAGCTTTCTTT
cdr3_length: 12; d_call: NA; clone_size: NA; j_call: TRBJ1-4; v_call: TRBV30; cdr3_aa: CAWSVRVEKLFF; cdr3_nt: TGTGCCTGGAGTGTACGAGTTGAAAAACTGTTTTTT